Each of the 14 T cell receptor beta chains below was sequenced from the same sample in a study of blood T cells in healthy people across ages. Sample-barcoded 5' priming and a J-beta primer mix drove a second PCR of roughly 6 to 12 cycles. MiXCR, run by TCRdb on the 5' RACE reads, gives a single entry per CDR3 protein. The profile shows about 1,500,000 distinct CDR3 sequences, 28% of them singletons. The sequencing sample was made of blood. All receptors come from a woman aged 25 to 39 in good health.

This clonotype came up a few times. The rearrangement joins TRBV4-3 to TRBJ2-2, with 14 bases matching TRBD2. The germline CDR1 and CDR2 sequences are LGHNA and YSLEER. V was pared by 0 bases and J by 7 bases, with 7 bases of the junction left unmatched. CDR3 size: 18 residues. The CDR3 coding sequence is TGCGCCAGCAGCCAAGATAAGGGACTAGCGGGAGACGGCGGGGAGCTGTTTTTT. Protein: CASSQDKGLAGDGGELFF.

The chain uses TRBV7-6 and TRBJ2-4; either TRBD1 or TRBD2 may supply D (6 bases each). The CDR3 covers 17 residues. Germline loops: CDR1 SGHVS, CDR2 FNYEAQ. V was shortened by 5 bases and J by 13 bases, with 30 bases between the two germline ends. The CDR3 bases are TGTGCCAGCAGCCCCCACGAGGGGGGACTTCCCTACAATGAGCAGTACTTC. Translating gives CASSPHEGGLPYNEQYF.

This clonotype was seen more than once but under ten times. The CDR3 DNA sequence: TGTGCCAGCAGCCTCAGCGGGAGGGCTGCAGATACGCAGTATTTT. Translating it yields CASSLSGRAADTQYF. The rearrangement uses TRBV9 and TRBJ2-3, with 10 bases matching TRBD2. The CDR3 contains 15 residues. V shed 4 bases, J shed 4 bases, and the junction held 6 bases outside the gene matches. Per germline, CDR1 SGDLS and CDR2 YYNGEE.

This clonotype was seen only a few times. In nucleotides, the CDR3 is TGTGCCGGCCGGGGGACAGGGGTCTCACCCCTCCACTTT. This encodes CAGRGTGVSPLHF. The chain has TRBV7-6 and TRBJ1-6; 10 bases match TRBD1. The CDR3 covers 13 residues. The ends lost 11 bases at V and 10 bases at J; junction bases unmatched: 8. Germline V gene sequence: CDR1 SGHVS, CDR2 FNYEAQ. The whole variable domain, filled in from reference TRBV7-6 and TRBJ1-6, reads GAGVSQSPRYKVTKRGQDVALRCDPISGHVSLYWYRQALGQGPEFLTYFNYEAQQDKSGLPNDRFSAERPEGSISTLTIQRTEQRDSAMYRCAGRGTGVSPLHFGNGTRLTVT.

This chain uses TRBV28 with TRBJ1-1; the D gene is possibly TRBD1 (6 bases). Trimming took off 6 bases at V and 1 base at J, with 12 bases between the two ends. The CDR3 length is 14 residues. CDR1 MDHEN and CDR2 SYDVKM come from the germline V gene. This CDR3 is CASRSDRQNTEAFF. The CDR3 DNA reads TGTGCCAGCAGATCGGACAGACAGAACACTGAAGCTTTCTTT.

This clonotype has a count of ten or more. J is TRBJ2-7 and V is TRBV7-9; TRBD2 is a possible D gene (7 bases). CDR1 and CDR2 (germline): SEHNR, FQNEAQ (reference sequence). This CDR3 has 13 amino acids. The V end lost 3 bases, the J end lost 5 bases, and 11 bases lay between the germline ends. CDR3 residues: CASSFPGGDEQYF. CDR3 in DNA: TGTGCCAGCAGCTTCCCGGGGGGCGACGAGCAGTACTTC.

As for this clonotype: One base away lies a much larger clone, so this may be a sequencing read error. J is TRBJ2-7 and V is TRBV7-3, with 8 bases matching TRBD2. Germline assignment: CDR1 SGHTA and CDR2 FQGTGA. V dropped 4 bases and J dropped 5; count of bases not matched to a gene: 7. This CDR3 spans 14 amino acids. CDR3 nucleotide sequence: TGTGCCAGCAGCTGGACGGGGGGGATGGACGAGCAGTACTTC. Protein sequence: CASSWTGGMDEQYF.

The chain is built from TRBV20-1 and TRBJ2-7; D call uncertain. Germline-derived CDR1 and CDR2 are DFQATT and SNEGSKA (reference sequence). There are 16 residues in the CDR3. The V end lost 0 bases, the J end lost 4 bases, and 19 bases lay between the germline ends. The CDR3: CSARDVVGKVVYEQYF. In DNA form, the CDR3 reads TGCAGTGCTAGAGACGTGGTAGGGAAGGTTGTTTACGAGCAGTACTTC.

Points on this clonotype: This could be a read error, since a much larger clone is one nucleotide away. This sequence joins TRBV20-1 and TRBJ2-7; 7 nucleotides agree with TRBD2. The CDR3 has 14 amino acids. CDR1 is DFQATT, CDR2 SNEGSKA, per germline (reference sequence). CDR3: CSPRGGGSRDEQYF. In DNA, the CDR3 is TGCAGTCCTAGAGGAGGCGGGAGTAGAGACGAGCAGTACTTC.

The table lists this clonotype with many counts. This rearrangement joins TRBV4-1 to TRBJ1-2; 8 nucleotides agree with TRBD1. Per germline, CDR1 MGHRA and CDR2 YSYEKL. Trimming removed 1 base from V and 4 bases from J; junction bases left unmatched: 8. CDR3 length: 16 amino acids. The CDR3 DNA sequence: TGCGCCAGCAGCCAAGGATTCGACAGGGGAGGCTATGGCTACACCTTC. Translated: CASSQGFDRGGYGYTF.

The chain couples TRBV20-1 to TRBJ1-1; 7 bases are a match to TRBD1. V trimming: 4 bases; J trimming: 6 bases; junction bases outside the gene matches: 5. Germline V gene lookup returns CDR1 DFQATT and CDR2 SNEGSKA (reference sequence). The CDR3 length is 12 residues. CDR3 sequence: CSATRQGSEAFF. CDR3 DNA: TGCAGTGCTACTAGACAGGGTTCTGAAGCTTTCTTT.

This clonotype was observed many times. This chain links TRBV12-3 or TRBV12-4 with TRBJ2-4; D is perhaps TRBD2 (6 bases). CDR3 length equals 15 residues. Trimming took off 8 bases at V and 1 base at J, with 15 bases between the two ends. As DNA, the CDR3 is TGTGCCAGCCGTGGGGACTCCCAGGCCAAAAACATTCAGTACTTC. Amino acid sequence: CASRGDSQAKNIQYF.

About this clonotype: The junction differs from germline at one of its ends, possibly a read error. The chain combines TRBV4-1 with TRBJ2-1; 13 bases match TRBD2. This CDR3 is built from 16 residues. CDR1 MGHRA and CDR2 YSYEKL come from the germline V gene. As DNA, the CDR3 is TGCGCCAGCAGGCGGACTAGCGGGGGTACCTACAATGAGCAGTGCTTC. It specifies CASRRTSGGTYNEQCF.

This clonotype was counted a few times. This chain uses TRBV10-3 with TRBJ2-7, with 10 bases matching TRBD2. J gave up 2 bases and V 5 bases, and 6 bases lay outside the gene matches. The CDR3 is 15 amino acids. CDR1 and CDR2 (germline): ENHRY, SYGVKD. CDR3 loop: CAISTLSGGAYEQYF. The DNA for the CDR3 is TGTGCCATCAGTACCCTCAGCGGGGGGGCCTACGAGCAGTACTTC.